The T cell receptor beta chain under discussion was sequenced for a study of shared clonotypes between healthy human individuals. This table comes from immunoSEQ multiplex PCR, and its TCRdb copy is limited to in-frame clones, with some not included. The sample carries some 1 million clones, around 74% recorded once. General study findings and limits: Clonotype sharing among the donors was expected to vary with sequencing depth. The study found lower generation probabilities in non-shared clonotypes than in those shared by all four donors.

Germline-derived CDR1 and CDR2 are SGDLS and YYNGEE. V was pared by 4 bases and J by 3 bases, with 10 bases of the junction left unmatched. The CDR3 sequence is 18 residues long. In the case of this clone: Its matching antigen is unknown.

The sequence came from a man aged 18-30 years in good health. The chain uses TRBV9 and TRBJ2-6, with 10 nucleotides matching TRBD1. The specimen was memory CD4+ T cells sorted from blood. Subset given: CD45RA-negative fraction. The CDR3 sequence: CASSPGTGVKFGANVLTF. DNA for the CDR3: TGTGCCAGCAGCCCCGGGACAGGGGTAAAGTTTGGGGCCAACGTCCTGACTTTC.